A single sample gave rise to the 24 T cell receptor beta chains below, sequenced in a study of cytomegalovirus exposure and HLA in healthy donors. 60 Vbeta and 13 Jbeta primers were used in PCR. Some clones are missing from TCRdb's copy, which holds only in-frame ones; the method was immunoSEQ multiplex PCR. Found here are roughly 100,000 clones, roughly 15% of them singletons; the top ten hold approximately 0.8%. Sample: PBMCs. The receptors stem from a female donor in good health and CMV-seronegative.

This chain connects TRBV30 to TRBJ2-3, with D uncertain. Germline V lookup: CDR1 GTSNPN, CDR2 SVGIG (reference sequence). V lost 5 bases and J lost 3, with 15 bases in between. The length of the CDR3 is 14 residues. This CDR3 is CAWDQVIGTDTQYF. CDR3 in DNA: TGTGCCTGGGACCAGGTAATTGGGACAGATACGCAGTATTTT. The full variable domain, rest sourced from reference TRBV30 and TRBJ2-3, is SQTIHQWPATLVQPVGSPLSLECTVEGTSNPNLYWYRQAAGRGLQLLFYSVGIGQISSEVPQNLSASRPQDRQFILSSKKLLLSDSGFYLCAWDQVIGTDTQYFGPGTRLTVL.

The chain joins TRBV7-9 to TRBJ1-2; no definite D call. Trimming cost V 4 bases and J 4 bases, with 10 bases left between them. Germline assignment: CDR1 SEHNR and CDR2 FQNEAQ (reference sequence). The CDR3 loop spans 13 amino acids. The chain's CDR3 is CASSSPPGYGYTF. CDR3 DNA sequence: TGTGCCAGCAGCTCCCCCCCCGGCTATGGCTACACCTTC. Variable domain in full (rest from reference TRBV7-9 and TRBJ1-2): DTGVSQNPRHKITKRGQNVTFRCDPISEHNRLYWYRQTLGQGPEFLTYFQNEAQLEKSRLLSDRFSAERPKGSFSTLEIQRTEQGDSAMYLCASSSPPGYGYTFGSGTRLTVV.

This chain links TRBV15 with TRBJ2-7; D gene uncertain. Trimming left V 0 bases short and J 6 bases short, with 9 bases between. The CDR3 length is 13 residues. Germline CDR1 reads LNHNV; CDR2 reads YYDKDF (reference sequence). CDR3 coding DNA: TGTGCCACCAGCAGAGAACCGGTTGGCGAGCAGTACTTC. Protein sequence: CATSREPVGEQYF.

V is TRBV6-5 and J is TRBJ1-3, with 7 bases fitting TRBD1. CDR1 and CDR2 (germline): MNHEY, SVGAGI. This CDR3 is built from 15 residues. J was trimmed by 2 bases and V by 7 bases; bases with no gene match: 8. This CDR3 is CASKTGLKAGNTIYF. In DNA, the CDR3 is TGTGCCAGCAAGACAGGGCTGAAGGCTGGAAACACCATATATTTT.

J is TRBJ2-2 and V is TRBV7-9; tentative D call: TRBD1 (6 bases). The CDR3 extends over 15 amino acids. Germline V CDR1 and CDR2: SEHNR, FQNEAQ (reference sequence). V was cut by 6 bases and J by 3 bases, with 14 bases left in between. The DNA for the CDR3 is TGTGCCAGCAGAATACAGGGATCGGACACCGGGGAGCTGTTTTTT. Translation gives CASRIQGSDTGELFF.

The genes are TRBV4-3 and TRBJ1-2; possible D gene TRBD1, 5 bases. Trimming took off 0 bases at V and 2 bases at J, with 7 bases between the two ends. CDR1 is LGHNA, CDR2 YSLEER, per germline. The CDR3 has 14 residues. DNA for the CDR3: TGCGCCAGCAGCCAAGATCAGGGAAACTATGGCTACACCTTC. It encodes CASSQDQGNYGYTF.

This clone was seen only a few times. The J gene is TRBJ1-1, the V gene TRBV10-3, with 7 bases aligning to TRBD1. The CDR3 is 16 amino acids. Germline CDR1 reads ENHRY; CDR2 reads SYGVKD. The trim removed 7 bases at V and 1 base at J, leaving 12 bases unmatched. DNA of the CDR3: TGTGCCATCACTTCTGGGACAGCCGGCAAGAACACTGAAGCTTTCTTT. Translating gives CAITSGTAGKNTEAFF.

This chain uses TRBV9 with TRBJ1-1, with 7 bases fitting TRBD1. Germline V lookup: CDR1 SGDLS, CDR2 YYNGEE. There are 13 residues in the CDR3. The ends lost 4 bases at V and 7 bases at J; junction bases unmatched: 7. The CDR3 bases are TGTGCCAGCAGCCCATCATCAGGGGGTGAAGCTTTCTTT. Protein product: CASSPSSGGEAFF.

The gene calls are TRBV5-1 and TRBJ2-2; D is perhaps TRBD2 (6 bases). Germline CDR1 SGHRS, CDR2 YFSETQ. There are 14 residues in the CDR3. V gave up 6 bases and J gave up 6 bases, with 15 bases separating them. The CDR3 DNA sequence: TGCGCCAGCACGCCCGGAGGGTGGGCCGGGGAGCTGTTTTTT. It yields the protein CASTPGGWAGELFF.

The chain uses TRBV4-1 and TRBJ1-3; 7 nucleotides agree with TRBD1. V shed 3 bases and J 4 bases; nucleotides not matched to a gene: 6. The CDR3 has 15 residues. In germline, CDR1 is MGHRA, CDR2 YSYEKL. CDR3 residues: CASSQEGAAGNTIYF. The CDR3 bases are TGCGCCAGCAGCCAGGAGGGGGCTGCGGGAAACACCATATATTTT.

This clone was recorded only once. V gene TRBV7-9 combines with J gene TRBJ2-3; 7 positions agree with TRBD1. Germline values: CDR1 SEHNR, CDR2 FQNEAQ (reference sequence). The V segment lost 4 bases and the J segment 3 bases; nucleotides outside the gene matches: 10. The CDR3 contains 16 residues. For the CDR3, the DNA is TGTGCCAGCAGCTCGCCCGGGACAGATCTTACAGATACGCAGTATTTT. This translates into CASSSPGTDLTDTQYF.

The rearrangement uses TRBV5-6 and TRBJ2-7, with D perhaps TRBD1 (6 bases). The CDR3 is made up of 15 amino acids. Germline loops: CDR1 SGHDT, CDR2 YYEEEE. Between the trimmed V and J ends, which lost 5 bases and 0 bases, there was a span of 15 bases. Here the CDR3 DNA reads TGTGCCAGCAGGTTACTCCGGGACAACTCCTACGAGCAGTACTTC. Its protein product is CASRLLRDNSYEQYF. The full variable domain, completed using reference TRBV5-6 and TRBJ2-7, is DAGVTQSPTHLIKTRGQQVTLRCSPKSGHDTVSWYQQALGQGPQFIFQYYEEEERQRGNFPDRFSGHQFPNYSSELNVNALLLGDSALYLCASRLLRDNSYEQYFGPGTRLTVT.

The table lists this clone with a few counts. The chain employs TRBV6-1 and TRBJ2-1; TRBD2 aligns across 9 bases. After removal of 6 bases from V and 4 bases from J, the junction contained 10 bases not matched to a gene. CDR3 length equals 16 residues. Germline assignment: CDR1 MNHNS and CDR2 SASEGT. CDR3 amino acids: CASRERPTSGYNEQFF. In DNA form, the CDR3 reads TGTGCCAGCAGGGAAAGACCGACTAGCGGATACAATGAGCAGTTCTTC.

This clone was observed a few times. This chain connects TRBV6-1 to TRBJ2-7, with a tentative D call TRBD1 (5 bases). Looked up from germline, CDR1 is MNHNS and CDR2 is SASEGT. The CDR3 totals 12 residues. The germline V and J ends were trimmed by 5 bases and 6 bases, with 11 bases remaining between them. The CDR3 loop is CASSRGNSEQYF. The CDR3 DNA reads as TGTGCCAGCAGTAGGGGAAATAGCGAGCAGTACTTC.

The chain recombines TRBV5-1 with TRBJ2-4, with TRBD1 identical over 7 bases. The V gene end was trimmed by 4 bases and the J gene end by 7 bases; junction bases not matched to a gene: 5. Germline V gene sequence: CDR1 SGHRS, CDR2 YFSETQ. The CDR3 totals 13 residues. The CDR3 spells CASSATTGNIQYF. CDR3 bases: TGCGCCAGCAGCGCCACGACAGGGAACATTCAGTACTTC.

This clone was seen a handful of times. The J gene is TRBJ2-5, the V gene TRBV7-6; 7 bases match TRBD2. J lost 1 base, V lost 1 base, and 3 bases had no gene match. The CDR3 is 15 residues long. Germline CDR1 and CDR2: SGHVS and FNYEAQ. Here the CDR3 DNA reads TGTGCCAGCAGCTTAGTAACTAGCGCCCAAGAGACCCAGTACTTC. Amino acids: CASSLVTSAQETQYF.

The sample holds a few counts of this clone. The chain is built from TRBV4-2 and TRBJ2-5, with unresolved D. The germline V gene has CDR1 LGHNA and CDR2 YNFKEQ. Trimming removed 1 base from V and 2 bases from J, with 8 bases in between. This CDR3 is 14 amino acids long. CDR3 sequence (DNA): TGTGCCAGCAGCCAAGCTAGTCGACAAGAGACCCAGTACTTC. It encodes CASSQASRQETQYF.

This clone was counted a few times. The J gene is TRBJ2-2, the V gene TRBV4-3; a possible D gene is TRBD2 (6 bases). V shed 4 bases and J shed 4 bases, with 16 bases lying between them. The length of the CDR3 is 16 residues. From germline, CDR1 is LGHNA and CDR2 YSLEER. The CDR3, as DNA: TGCGCCAGCAGCCGAGGAAAGAGGGGAGGCACCGGGGAGCTGTTTTTT. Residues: CASSRGKRGGTGELFF.

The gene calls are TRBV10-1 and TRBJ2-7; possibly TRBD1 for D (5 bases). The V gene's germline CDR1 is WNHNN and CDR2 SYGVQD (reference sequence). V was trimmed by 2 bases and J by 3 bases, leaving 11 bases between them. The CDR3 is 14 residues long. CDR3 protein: CASSEGKGDYEQYF. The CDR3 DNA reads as TGCGCCAGCAGTGAGGGGAAAGGGGACTACGAGCAGTACTTC.

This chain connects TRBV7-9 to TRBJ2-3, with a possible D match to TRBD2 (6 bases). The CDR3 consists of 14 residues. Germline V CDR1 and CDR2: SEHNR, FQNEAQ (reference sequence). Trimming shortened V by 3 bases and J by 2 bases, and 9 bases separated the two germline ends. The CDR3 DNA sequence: TGTGCCAGCAGCTTTGGGGGGACCACAGATACGCAGTATTTT. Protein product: CASSFGGTTDTQYF.

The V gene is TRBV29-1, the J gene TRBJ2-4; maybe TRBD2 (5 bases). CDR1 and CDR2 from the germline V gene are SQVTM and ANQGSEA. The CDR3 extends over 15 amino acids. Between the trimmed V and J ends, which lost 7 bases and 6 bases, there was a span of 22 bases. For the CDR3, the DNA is TGCAGCGCCGGAGAGCGCCTAAGGGCGGGAAACATTCAGTACTTC. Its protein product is CSAGERLRAGNIQYF.

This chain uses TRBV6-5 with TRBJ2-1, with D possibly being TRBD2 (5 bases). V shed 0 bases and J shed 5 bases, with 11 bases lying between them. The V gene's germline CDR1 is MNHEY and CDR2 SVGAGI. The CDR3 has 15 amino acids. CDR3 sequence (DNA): TGTGCCAGCAGTTACTCTGGGCAGGAGGACAATGAGCAGTTCTTC. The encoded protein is CASSYSGQEDNEQFF.

The CDR3 here is CASGHMATAFF. CDR3 coding DNA: TGTGCCAGCGGGCACATGGCTACAGCTTTCTTT. The V and J genes are TRBV7-9 and TRBJ1-1; D call uncertain. The CDR3 is 11 amino acids. V was clipped by 8 bases and J by 10 bases, with 14 bases between them. Germline lookup yields CDR1 SEHNR and CDR2 FQNEAQ (reference sequence).

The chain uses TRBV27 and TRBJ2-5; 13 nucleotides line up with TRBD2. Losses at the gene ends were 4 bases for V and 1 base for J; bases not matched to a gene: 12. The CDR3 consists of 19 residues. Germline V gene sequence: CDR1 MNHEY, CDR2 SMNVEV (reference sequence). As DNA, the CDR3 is TGTGCCAGCAGTTCCATTACTACAGGACTAGCGGGGGTCCAAGAGACCCAGTACTTC. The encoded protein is CASSSITTGLAGVQETQYF.